This T cell receptor beta chain was obtained from a study of OX40 agonist ivuxolimab in advanced cancers. Trimming left V 3 bases short and J 3 bases short, with 15 bases between. This CDR3 region has 15 residues. CDR1 and CDR2 from the germline V gene are MNHEY and SVGAGI. Clones were sequenced by immunoSEQ multiplex PCR, and TCRdb holds only the in-frame ones, with some missing. The sample has about 82,000 clones, approximately 82% seen once. This clone was seen once. Antigen specificity is unknown. Whole-study findings and limits: Partial responders receiving 0.1-3.0 mg/kg showed among the lowest clonal expansion. A proportion of nonresponders additionally exhibited low normalized T-cell clonal expansion.

The sequence derives from an adult with an advanced solid tumor such as melanoma, head and neck, liver or kidney cancer. The chain uses TRBV6-5 and TRBJ2-7; possible D gene TRBD1, 5 bases. This material consisted of CD4+ or CD8+ T cells sorted from blood, taken in a trial of the OX40 agonist ivuxolimab. The CDR3 here is CASSYQGITYYEQYF. DNA of the CDR3: TGTGCCAGCAGTTATCAGGGAATTACCTACTACGAGCAGTACTTC.